Reported below is one T cell receptor beta chain. Its antigen is not identified. Trimming removed 5 bases from V and 7 bases from J, with 20 bases in between. Germline loops: CDR1 PRHDT, CDR2 FYEKMQ (reference sequence). The CDR3 runs 16 residues. Across several immunoSEQ plates, the genomic DNA of each subset was split evenly. Authors' methods: Filtering differed for immunoSEQ, which gave only junction sequences without quality scores. TCRdb's copy holds only in-frame clones and misses some; the assay was immunoSEQ multiplex PCR. That table supplies the V and J calls and clone size; D and trimming were determined from the DNA. The sample lists about 2,100,000 clones, approximately 94% occurring once. Naive CD8 cells lacked CD45RO, underwent positive selection for CCR7 and left out terminally differentiated effector memory CD45RA+ cells. The source of the sample is a study of shared clonotypes between healthy human individuals. Background on the study: Each donor's CD4 naive and CD4 memory cells filled three plates apiece, CD8 naive two, and CD8 memory one.

Study-level findings and limits: Rarefaction showed that sequencing of sorted subsets was incomplete (despite large depth).

This chain uses TRBV13 with TRBJ1-4, with no clear D. What was sequenced was naive CD8+ T cells from PBMCs. This clonotype was obtained from a man aged 18-30 years in good health. Some clones in this sample may be carry-over from other donors' samples. CDR3 nucleotide sequence: TGTGCCAGCAGCGCCGAGGCCTGGGATCCTCCTGAAAAACTGTTTTTT. It yields the protein CASSAEAWDPPEKLFF.